This T cell receptor beta chain was found in a study of human T cells and chemical hapten exposure. Study-wide context: The study lasted roughly 26 weeks, and patients were dosed weekly with diphenylcyclopropenone on the scalp throughout. Study-wide points: Patch test score was positively correlated with the counts of TCRs that had expanded at PT1.

The time point was: patch test 2, 6 weeks after DPC sensitization. Regarding treatment: therapeutic diphenylcyclopropenone sensitization with weekly scalp DPC. In germline, CDR1 is SEHNR, CDR2 FQNEAQ (reference sequence). This CDR3 has 17 amino acids. Trimming left V 5 bases short and J 0 bases short, with 14 bases between. It was the library that attached unique molecular identifiers to individual cDNA molecules. TCRdb reanalysed the RACE reads using MiXCR and keeps one entry per CDR3 protein. Found here are fewer than 90,000 distinct CDR3 sequences, 6.5% to 8.5% of them singletons; the top ten hold 1.3%. To note about this clonotype: Its specificity is unknown.

The sequence was obtained from a woman in her 30s with alopecia areata. Some clones in this sample may be carry-over from other donors' samples. This specimen was whole blood, taken in connection with sensitization to the hapten diphenylcyclopropenone (DPC). The V call is TRBV7-9, the J call TRBJ1-6; D perhaps matches TRBD1 (6 bases). CDR3 nucleotides: TGTGCCAGCAGCAGGACAGTGCTGAGCTCCTATAATTCACCCCTCCACTTT. Encoded protein: CASSRTVLSSYNSPLHF.